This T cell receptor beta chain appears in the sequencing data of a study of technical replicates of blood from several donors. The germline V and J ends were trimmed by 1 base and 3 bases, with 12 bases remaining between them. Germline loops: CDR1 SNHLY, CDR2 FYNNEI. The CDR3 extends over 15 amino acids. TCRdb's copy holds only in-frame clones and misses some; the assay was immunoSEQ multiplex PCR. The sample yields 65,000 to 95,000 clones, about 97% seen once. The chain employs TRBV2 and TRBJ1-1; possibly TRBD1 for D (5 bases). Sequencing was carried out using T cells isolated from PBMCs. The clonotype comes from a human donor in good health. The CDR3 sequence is CASSEDAGMDTEAFF. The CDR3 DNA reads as TGTGCCAGCAGTGAAGACGCAGGGATGGACACTGAAGCTTTCTTT. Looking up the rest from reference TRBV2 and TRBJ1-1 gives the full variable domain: EPEVTQTPSHQVTQMGQEVILRCVPISNHLYFYWYRQILGQKVEFLVSFYNNEISEKSEIFDDQFSVERPDGSNFTLKIRSTKLEDSAMYFCASSEDAGMDTEAFFGQGTRLTVV.